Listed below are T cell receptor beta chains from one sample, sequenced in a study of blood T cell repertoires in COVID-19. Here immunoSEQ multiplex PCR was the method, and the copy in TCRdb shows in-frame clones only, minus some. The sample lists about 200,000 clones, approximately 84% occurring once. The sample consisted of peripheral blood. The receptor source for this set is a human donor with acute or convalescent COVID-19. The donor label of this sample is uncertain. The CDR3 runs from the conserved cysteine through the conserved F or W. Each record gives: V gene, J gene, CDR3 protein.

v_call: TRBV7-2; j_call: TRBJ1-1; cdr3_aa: CASSSQTGNTEAFF
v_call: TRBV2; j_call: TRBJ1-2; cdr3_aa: CASSDPLQGTKYGYTF
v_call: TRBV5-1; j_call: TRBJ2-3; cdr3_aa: CASSFRLQSTDTQYF
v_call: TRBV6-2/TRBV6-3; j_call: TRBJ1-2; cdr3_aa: CASSNDRGFGYTF
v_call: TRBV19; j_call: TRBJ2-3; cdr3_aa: CASSLLLADTQYF
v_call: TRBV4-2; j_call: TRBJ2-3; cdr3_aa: CASSQDQSDTQYF
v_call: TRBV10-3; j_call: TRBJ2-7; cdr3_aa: CAISESGGRGDSSYEQYF
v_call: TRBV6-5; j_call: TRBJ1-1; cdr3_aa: CASSYTASREAFF
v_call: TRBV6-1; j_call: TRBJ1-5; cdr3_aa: CASSEAGAGPQPQHF
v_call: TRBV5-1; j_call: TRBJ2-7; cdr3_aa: CASSRGSTGGRYEQYF
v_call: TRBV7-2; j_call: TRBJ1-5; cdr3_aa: CASSSDSFNQPQHF
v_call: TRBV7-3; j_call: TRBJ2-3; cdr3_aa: CASSLGGSADTQYF
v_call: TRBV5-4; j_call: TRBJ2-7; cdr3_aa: CASSLGSSGRYEQYF
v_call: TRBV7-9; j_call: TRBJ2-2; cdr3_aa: CASSLYSGWSTGELFF
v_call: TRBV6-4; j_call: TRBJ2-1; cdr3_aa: CASSDTGDRGEQFF
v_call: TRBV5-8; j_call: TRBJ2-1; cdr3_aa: CASSLTSGSYNEQFF
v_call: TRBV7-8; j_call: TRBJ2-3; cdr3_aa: CASSSGLAGPSWQYF
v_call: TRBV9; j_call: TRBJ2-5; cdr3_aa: CASSVVGGRETQYF
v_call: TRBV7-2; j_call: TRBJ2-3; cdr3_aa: CASSLRTSGGYTDTQYF
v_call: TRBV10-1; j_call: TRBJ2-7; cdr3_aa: CASSRGLAGTYEQYF
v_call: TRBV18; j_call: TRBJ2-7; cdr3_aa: CASSQGQWTYEQYF
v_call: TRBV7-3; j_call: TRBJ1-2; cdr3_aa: CASSETGSGGYTF
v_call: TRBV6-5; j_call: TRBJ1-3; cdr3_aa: CASIGGAGNTIYF
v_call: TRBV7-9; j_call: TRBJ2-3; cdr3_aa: CASSPSTGWDTQYF
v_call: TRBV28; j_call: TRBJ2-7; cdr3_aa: CASKDRAHSYEQYF
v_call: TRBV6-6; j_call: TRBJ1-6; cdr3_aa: CASSYERGSPLHF
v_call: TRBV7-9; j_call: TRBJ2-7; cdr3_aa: CAGKRTDAYEQYF
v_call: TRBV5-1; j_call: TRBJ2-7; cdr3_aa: CASRGTAGGYEQYF
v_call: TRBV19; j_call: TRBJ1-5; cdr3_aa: CASSIEGAGLGNQPQHF
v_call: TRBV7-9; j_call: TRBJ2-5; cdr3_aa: CASSLVEVAFPYF